This TCR beta chain comes out of a study of blood T cell repertoires in COVID-19. In the study overall: The study drew acute and convalescent COVID-19 samples from the United States, Italy and Spain. PBMCs, B-cell-depleted T cells, or T cells provided the cDNA or gDNA that made up the material.

Germline CDR1 reads SGHNT; CDR2 reads YENEEA. The CDR3 is made up of 13 amino acids. Deletions cut 1 base from V and 15 bases from J, with 16 bases between. As processed by the authors: Reference gene primer amplification gave nucleated cell count estimates. The data were produced by immunoSEQ multiplex PCR, yet TCRdb's version contains in-frame clones alone and is incomplete. The V and J calls and the clone size are those of that table, but D and trimming were determined from the DNA. The sample lists about 62,000 clones; around 65% were seen once. This sequence was found in a woman aged 55-70 years who had been exposed to COVID-19. Material for sequencing was PBMCs or T cells enriched from blood (not recorded which). The genes are TRBV11-3 and TRBJ2-1; a possible D gene is TRBD2 (6 bases). CDR3 protein: CASSLVESGDMFF. The CDR3 DNA is TGTGCCAGCAGCTTAGTCGAATCGGGAGATATGTTCTTC.